Reported below is one T cell receptor beta chain. These data originate in a study of blood T cell repertoires in COVID-19. The wider study: Material from acute and convalescent COVID-19 was sourced from the United States, Italy and Spain. T cells, B-cell-depleted T cells, or PBMCs provided the cDNA or gDNA that served as material.

Donors were grouped by their self-reported clinical history. Recovered participants had two consecutive negative NP/OP PCR tests, healthcare professional clearance, or symptom resolution. Measured with immunoSEQ multiplex PCR; TCRdb has only the in-frame clones, and not every one. This table holds around 200,000 clones, about 85% found once. CDR1 SGHRS and CDR2 YFSETQ come from the germline V gene. With 2 bases clipped from V and 5 bases from J, the junction kept 9 bases outside the gene matches. The CDR3 has 16 amino acids. This sequence joins TRBV5-1 and TRBJ2-1, with TRBD2 identical over 8 bases. Specimen: PBMCs or T cells enriched from blood (not recorded which). The receptor's source is a man aged 40-49 years who had recovered from COVID-19. CDR3 nucleotide sequence: TGCGCCAGCAGCTTTGGGACTAGACTCCGTGACAATGAGCAGTTCTTC. It encodes CASSFGTRLRDNEQFF. Drawing the rest from reference TRBV5-1 and TRBJ2-1, the complete variable domain is KAGVTQTPRYLIKTRGQQVTLSCSPISGHRSVSWYQQTPGQGLQFLFEYFSETQRNKGNFPGRFSGRQFSNSRSEMNVSTLELGDSALYLCASSFGTRLRDNEQFFGPGTRLTVL.